Sequencing of this T cell receptor (beta chain) was carried out in a study of PD-L1 blockade in urothelial cancer. The overall study: About 90% of the roughly 30 patients were men who had bladder-origin urothelial cancer.

The V gene's germline CDR1 is LNHDA and CDR2 SQIVND (reference sequence). V lost 11 bases and J 0 bases, leaving 14 bases between the germline ends. This CDR3 has 13 amino acids. Assay used: immunoSEQ multiplex PCR; TCRdb lists only in-frame clones, some missing. Of about 130,000 clones listed, roughly 82% are singletons. This clone was seen once. Stated time point: peripheral blood 6 weeks after treatment start. The material sequenced was PBMCs, taken around atezolizumab (anti-PD-L1) treatment. This chain uses TRBV19 with TRBJ2-7, with TRBD2 as a possible D gene (6 bases). The TCR comes from a man aged 50 to 59 with urothelial cancer. CDR3 region: CAAKGGISYEQYF. The CDR3 DNA is TGTGCCGCTAAAGGCGGGATCTCCTACGAGCAGTACTTC.